Listed below are T cell receptor beta chains from one sample, sequenced in a study of CD8 T cells in ankylosing spondylitis. TCRdb fed the 5' RACE reads into MiXCR, producing one record per CDR3 protein. The data hold some 220,000 distinct CDR3 sequences, with about 6.7% observed a single time. Sequencing used blood, either unsorted or a sorted T cell fraction (not recorded which). Receptors originate from a male donor with ankylosing spondylitis. Both conserved end residues are part of each CDR3. D genes are given only for firm matches. Part of the rows lack a size; the others show once, few, many or a class for expanded clones.

many,TRBJ1-5,TRBV28,TRBD1,CASRPTGGSNQPQHF,TGTGCCAGCAGACCCACAGGGGGCAGCAATCAGCCCCAGCATTTT
many,TRBJ1-1,TRBV29-1,.,CSVEDPVAGQGPFDTEAFF,TGCAGCGTTGAAGATCCCGTGGCGGGGCAGGGTCCCTTTGATACTGAAGCTTTCTTT
many,TRBJ2-1,TRBV28,.,CASSLGVNEQFF,TGTGCCAGCAGTTTAGGCGTAAATGAGCAGTTCTTC
many,TRBJ2-1,TRBV4-3,.,CASSQTGSSYNEQFF,TGCGCCAGCAGCCAAACAGGGAGTTCCTACAATGAGCAGTTCTTC
.,TRBJ1-2,TRBV25-1,TRBD1,CASSESDRGRNGYTF,TGTGCCAGCAGTGAATCGGACAGGGGGCGTAATGGCTACACCTTC
many,TRBJ2-5,TRBV6-2/TRBV6-3,.,CASSPTDLRQYF,TGTGCCAGCAGTCCGACAGACCTTCGCCAGTACTTC
many,TRBJ1-1,TRBV10-3,.,CAISPVNGYTEAFF,TGTGCCATCAGCCCAGTTAACGGGTACACTGAAGCTTTCTTT
few,TRBJ2-2,TRBV10-1,TRBD2,CASSDQRDGELFF,TGCGCCAGCAGTGACCAGCGGGACGGGGAGCTGTTTTTT
many,TRBJ2-2,TRBV4-3,TRBD1,CASSQGTGVFSGELFF,TGCGCCAGCAGCCAGGGAACAGGGGTTTTCTCCGGGGAGCTGTTTTTT
few,TRBJ1-6,TRBV7-9,.,CASRWQGGGGRSSPLHF,TGTGCCAGCAGATGGCAGGGAGGAGGCGGTCGGAGCTCACCCCTCCACTTT
many,TRBJ1-2,TRBV27,.,CASGSLRGPDGYTF,TGTGCCAGCGGATCCTTAAGGGGCCCGGATGGCTACACCTTC
few,TRBJ2-1,TRBV7-6,TRBD2,CASKGLAGFDEQFF,TGTGCCAGCAAAGGACTAGCGGGATTCGATGAGCAGTTCTTC
many,TRBJ2-3,TRBV9,.,CASSVGDRTDTQYF,TGTGCCAGCAGCGTTGGGGACCGCACAGATACGCAGTATTTT
.,TRBJ2-1,TRBV11-2,.,CASSTGLNNEQFF,TGTGCCAGCAGCACCGGACTAAACAATGAGCAGTTCTTC
many,TRBJ2-2,TRBV20-1,TRBD1,CSARQGTGGDSGELFF,TGCAGTGCTAGACAGGGGACAGGGGGCGATTCCGGGGAGCTGTTTTTT
many,TRBJ2-1,TRBV5-1,TRBD2,CASSLVAGGYNEQFF,TGCGCCAGCAGCTTGGTAGCGGGAGGGTACAATGAGCAGTTCTTC
few,TRBJ2-1,TRBV28,.,CASSTVYSNEQFF,TGTGCCAGCAGTACCGTCTATTCCAATGAGCAGTTCTTC
.,TRBJ2-7,TRBV7-8,TRBD2,CASSPLAGGVYEQYF,TGTGCCAGCAGCCCGCTAGCGGGAGGTGTCTACGAGCAGTACTTC
few,TRBJ2-1,TRBV27,.,CASKRVTSSYNEQFF,TGTGCCAGCAAGCGAGTCACAAGCTCCTACAATGAGCAGTTCTTC
few,TRBJ2-7,TRBV7-6,TRBD2,CASSASGGPHEQYF,TGTGCCAGCAGCGCCTCGGGGGGGCCTCACGAGCAGTACTTC
few,TRBJ2-1,TRBV6-4,.,CASSTGEGEQFF,TGTGCCAGCAGCACAGGGGAGGGTGAGCAGTTCTTC
.,TRBJ2-2,TRBV3-1,.,CASSPLAGTVNSGELFF,TGTGCCAGCAGCCCCCTGGCGGGGACAGTAAATTCCGGGGAGCTGTTTTTT
many,TRBJ2-7,TRBV29-1,TRBD2,CSVVSGGISYEQYF,TGCAGCGTCGTTAGCGGGGGGATCTCCTACGAGCAGTACTTC
many,TRBJ1-2,TRBV29-1,.,CSVELGEFGYTF,TGCAGCGTTGAATTGGGCGAATTCGGCTACACCTTC
.,TRBJ2-3,TRBV16,.,CASNTGIFTDTQYF,TGTGCCAGCAACACCGGGATCTTCACAGATACGCAGTATTTT
many,TRBJ2-7,TRBV7-8,.,CASSRGRGPYEQYF,TGTGCCAGCAGCCGTGGCAGGGGACCCTACGAGCAGTACTTC
.,TRBJ2-1,TRBV6-5,.,CASSSRDTSSYNEQFF,TGTGCCAGCAGTTCAAGGGACACCTCCTCCTACAATGAGCAGTTCTTC
few,TRBJ2-7,TRBV7-9,.,CASSRPGTGSYEQYF,TGTGCCAGCAGCCGCCCCGGGACTGGATCATACGAGCAGTACTTC
many,TRBJ2-7,TRBV20-1,.,CSARDGRDSSYEQYF,TGCAGTGCTAGAGATGGGCGGGACTCCTCCTACGAGCAGTACTTC
many,TRBJ2-1,TRBV6-1,.,CASIGRERSYNEQFF,TGTGCCAGCATAGGCAGGGAGAGGTCCTACAATGAGCAGTTCTTC
many,TRBJ2-2,TRBV6-2/TRBV6-3,.,CASSRDTRDTGELFF,TGTGCCAGCAGCCGGGACACCCGGGACACCGGGGAGCTGTTTTTT